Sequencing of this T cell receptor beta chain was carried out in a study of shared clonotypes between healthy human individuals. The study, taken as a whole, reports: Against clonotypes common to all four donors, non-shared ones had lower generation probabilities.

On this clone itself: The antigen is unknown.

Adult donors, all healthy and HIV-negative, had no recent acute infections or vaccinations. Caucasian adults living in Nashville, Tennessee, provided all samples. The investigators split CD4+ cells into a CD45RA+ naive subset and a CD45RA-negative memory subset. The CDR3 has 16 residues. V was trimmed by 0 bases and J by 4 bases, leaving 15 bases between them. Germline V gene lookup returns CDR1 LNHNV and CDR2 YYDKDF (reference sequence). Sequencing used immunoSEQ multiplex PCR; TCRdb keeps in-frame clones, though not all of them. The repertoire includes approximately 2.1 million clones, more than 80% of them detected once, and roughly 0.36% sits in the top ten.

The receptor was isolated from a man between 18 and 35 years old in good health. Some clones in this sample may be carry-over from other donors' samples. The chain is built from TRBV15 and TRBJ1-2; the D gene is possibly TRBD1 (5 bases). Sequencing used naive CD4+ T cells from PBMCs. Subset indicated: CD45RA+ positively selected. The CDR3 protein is CATSRDHLGGGYGYTF. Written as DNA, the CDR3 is TGTGCCACCAGCAGAGATCATCTCGGGGGAGGCTATGGCTACACCTTC.